This note documents a single TCR beta chain sequence. Its target is not known. This entry comes from a study of cytomegalovirus exposure and HLA in healthy donors. Study conclusions and caveats: It was only CMV serostatus that was available as immune exposure information. For presence/absence analyses, sequencing depth was assumed to be roughly uniform across donors. Associated with cytomegalovirus, according to the listing, were approximately 160 TCR beta chains.

The germline gives CDR1 MRHNA, CDR2 SNTAGT. The CDR3 contains 16 residues. V lost 0 bases to trimming and J lost 2 bases, with 11 bases between them. Vbeta (60) and Jbeta (13) primers were used in the PCR. Some clones are missing from TCRdb's copy, which holds only in-frame ones; the method was immunoSEQ multiplex PCR. The table shows around 190,000 clones, with around 73% occurring only once. The sample comprised PBMCs. The chain combines TRBV6-4 with TRBJ2-1, with TRBD2 as a possible D gene (6 bases). The TCR originated in a man aged 55 to 70 in good health and CMV-seronegative. CDR3 amino acids: CASSDSAGIPYNEQFF. The DNA of the CDR3 is TGTGCCAGCAGTGACTCTGCGGGGATACCCTACAATGAGCAGTTCTTC.